This record looks at one T cell receptor (beta chain) sequence and its context. The data were produced by immunoSEQ multiplex PCR, yet TCRdb's version contains in-frame clones alone and is incomplete. Of about 280,000 clones in the sample, approximately 83% are singletons; the top ten hold around a tenth. This specimen comes from a study of blood T cell repertoires in COVID-19. Background on the study: PBMCs, B-cell-depleted T cells, or T cells provided the cDNA or gDNA that made up the material.

Germline CDR1 and CDR2: KGHDR and SFDVKD. V was pared by 0 bases and J by 8 bases, with 9 bases of the junction left unmatched. This CDR3 is 17 amino acids long. The sample taken for sequencing was peripheral blood. The receptor comes from a woman in her forties or fifties who had recovered from COVID-19. The genes are TRBV24-1 and TRBJ2-2, with 9 bases identical to TRBD1. The CDR3 loop reads CATSDLGTGSLMGELFF. The DNA for the CDR3 is TGTGCCACCAGTGATTTGGGGACAGGGAGCCTTATGGGGGAGCTGTTTTTT.